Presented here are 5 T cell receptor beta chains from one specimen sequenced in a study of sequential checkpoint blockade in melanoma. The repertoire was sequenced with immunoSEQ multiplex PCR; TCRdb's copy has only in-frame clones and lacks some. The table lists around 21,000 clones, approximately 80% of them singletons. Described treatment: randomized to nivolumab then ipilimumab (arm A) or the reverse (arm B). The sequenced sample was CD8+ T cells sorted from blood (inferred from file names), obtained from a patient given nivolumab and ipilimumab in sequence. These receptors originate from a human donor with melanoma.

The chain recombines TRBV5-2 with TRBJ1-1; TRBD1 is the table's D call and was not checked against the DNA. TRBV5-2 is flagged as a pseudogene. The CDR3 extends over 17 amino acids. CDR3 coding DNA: TGTGCCAGCAGCTACTCGACTATAACAGGGATGGGCACTGAAGCTTTCTTT. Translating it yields CASSYSTITGMGTEAFF.

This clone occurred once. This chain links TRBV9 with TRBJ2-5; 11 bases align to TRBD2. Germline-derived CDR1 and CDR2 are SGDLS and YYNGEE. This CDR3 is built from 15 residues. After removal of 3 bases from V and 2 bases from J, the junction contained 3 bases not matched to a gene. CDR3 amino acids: CASSASGGPQETQYF. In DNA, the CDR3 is TGTGCCAGCAGCGCTAGCGGGGGGCCGCAAGAGACCCAGTACTTC.

In nucleotides, the CDR3 is TGTGCCAGTAGTCTGTCCGGGACAGGGTACGAGCAGTACTTC. It codes for CASSLSGTGYEQYF. The chain combines TRBV19 with TRBJ2-7; 9 bases fit TRBD1. Germline V CDR1 and CDR2: LNHDA, SQIVND (reference sequence). V was clipped by 5 bases and J by 4 bases; unmatched bases: 6. The CDR3 runs to 14 residues.

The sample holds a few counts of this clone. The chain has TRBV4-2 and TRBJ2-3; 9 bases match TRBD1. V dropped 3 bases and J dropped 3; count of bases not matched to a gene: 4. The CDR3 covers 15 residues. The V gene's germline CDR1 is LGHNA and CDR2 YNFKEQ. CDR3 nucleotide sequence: TGTGCCAGCAGCCAGGGAGGGACAGGGACAGATACGCAGTATTTT. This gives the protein CASSQGGTGTDTQYF.

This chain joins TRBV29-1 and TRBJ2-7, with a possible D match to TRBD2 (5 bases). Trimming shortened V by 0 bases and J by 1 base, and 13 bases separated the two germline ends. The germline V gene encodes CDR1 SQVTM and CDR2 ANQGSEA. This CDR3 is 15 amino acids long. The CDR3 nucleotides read TGCAGCGTTGAAGAACCGCGGGCTAGATCCTACGAGCAGTACTTC. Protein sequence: CSVEEPRARSYEQYF.